A selection of T cell receptor beta chains follows, all from one sample in a study of cytomegalovirus exposure and HLA in healthy donors. Measured with immunoSEQ multiplex PCR; TCRdb has only the in-frame clones, and not every one. The sample has around 91,000 clones, approximately 78% seen once. The specimen was PBMCs. The receptors were gathered from a male donor in good health and CMV-seropositive. CDR3s include the opening cysteine and the closing phenylalanine or tryptophan. D genes are given only for firm matches. A row's size may be missing; if present it is once, few, many or a size class.

D gene: TRBD2
J gene: TRBJ2-1
clone size: .
V gene: TRBV5-1
CDR3 protein: CASTPTTSGTYNEQFF
CDR3 DNA: TGCGCCAGCACCCCGACGACTAGCGGGACCTACAATGAGCAGTTCTTC

D gene: .
J gene: TRBJ1-4
clone size: .
V gene: TRBV2
CDR3 protein: CASSRQQEGEKLFF
CDR3 DNA: TGTGCCAGCAGTCGACAGCAAGAAGGGGAAAAACTGTTTTTT

D gene: TRBD1
J gene: TRBJ1-1
clone size: .
V gene: TRBV19
CDR3 protein: CASSRQGTTEAFF
CDR3 DNA: TGTGCCAGTAGCAGACAGGGGACCACTGAAGCTTTCTTT

D gene: TRBD1
J gene: TRBJ2-7
clone size: .
V gene: TRBV6-5
CDR3 protein: CASSSGTGDYEQYF
CDR3 DNA: TGTGCCAGCAGTTCCGGGACAGGGGACTACGAGCAGTACTTC

D gene: TRBD1
J gene: TRBJ2-3
clone size: .
V gene: TRBV5-1
CDR3 protein: CASSLGGSGTDTQYF
CDR3 DNA: TGCGCCAGCAGCTTAGGGGGCTCTGGGACAGATACGCAGTATTTT

D gene: .
J gene: TRBJ1-1
clone size: .
V gene: TRBV27
CDR3 protein: CASSSAAGVVRAFF
CDR3 DNA: TGTGCCAGCAGTTCAGCGGCAGGGGTCGTTCGAGCTTTCTTT

D gene: TRBD1
J gene: TRBJ2-6
clone size: .
V gene: TRBV15
CDR3 protein: CATSSEQGAATSGANVLTF
CDR3 DNA: TGTGCCACCAGCAGTGAACAGGGGGCCGCGACCTCTGGGGCCAACGTCCTGACTTTC

D gene: TRBD1
J gene: TRBJ1-2
clone size: once
V gene: TRBV28
CDR3 protein: CASRTDRGAYGYTF
CDR3 DNA: TGTGCCAGCAGGACGGACAGGGGGGCCTATGGCTACACCTTC

D gene: .
J gene: TRBJ1-2
clone size: .
V gene: TRBV6-1
CDR3 protein: CASSESSYPYGYTF
CDR3 DNA: TGTGCCAGCAGCGAGTCGAGCTACCCTTATGGCTACACCTTC

D gene: TRBD2
J gene: TRBJ2-5
clone size: .
V gene: TRBV28
CDR3 protein: CASSLGTSGKQETQYF
CDR3 DNA: TGTGCCAGCAGTCTGGGGACTAGCGGGAAACAAGAGACCCAGTACTTC

D gene: TRBD1
J gene: TRBJ2-6
clone size: .
V gene: TRBV14
CDR3 protein: CASSPRQGASRFSANVLTF
CDR3 DNA: TGTGCCAGCAGCCCGAGACAGGGGGCGAGCCGCTTCTCGGCCAACGTCCTGACTTTC

D gene: .
J gene: TRBJ2-7
clone size: .
V gene: TRBV6-1
CDR3 protein: CASSEWLENEQYF
CDR3 DNA: TGTGCCAGCAGTGAGTGGCTGGAGAACGAGCAGTACTTC

D gene: .
J gene: TRBJ1-2
clone size: .
V gene: TRBV9
CDR3 protein: CASRDRVYGYTF
CDR3 DNA: TGTGCCAGCAGAGACAGAGTCTATGGCTACACCTTC

D gene: TRBD2
J gene: TRBJ2-1
clone size: .
V gene: TRBV2
CDR3 protein: CASRGIAGVSEQFF
CDR3 DNA: TGTGCCAGCAGGGGAATAGCGGGAGTAAGTGAGCAGTTCTTC

D gene: TRBD1
J gene: TRBJ1-5
clone size: .
V gene: TRBV29-1
CDR3 protein: CSVVVYGDRGFQPQHF
CDR3 DNA: TGCAGCGTTGTAGTTTACGGGGACAGGGGTTTTCAGCCCCAGCATTTT

D gene: TRBD1
J gene: TRBJ1-1
clone size: .
V gene: TRBV28
CDR3 protein: CASSSGGANTEAFF
CDR3 DNA: TGTGCCAGCAGTTCAGGGGGCGCGAACACTGAAGCTTTCTTT

D gene: TRBD2
J gene: TRBJ2-1
clone size: .
V gene: TRBV5-1
CDR3 protein: CASSLEAGDYNEQFF
CDR3 DNA: TGCGCCAGCAGCTTAGAAGCGGGAGATTACAATGAGCAGTTCTTC

D gene: .
J gene: TRBJ1-1
clone size: .
V gene: TRBV9
CDR3 protein: CASSVAYRNTEAFF
CDR3 DNA: TGTGCCAGCAGCGTAGCCTACAGAAACACTGAAGCTTTCTTT

D gene: .
J gene: TRBJ2-2
clone size: .
V gene: TRBV29-1
CDR3 protein: CSVVLRDTGELFF
CDR3 DNA: TGCAGCGTTGTTCTTCGGGACACCGGGGAGCTGTTTTTT

D gene: .
J gene: TRBJ2-6
clone size: few
V gene: TRBV28
CDR3 protein: CASRQGSGANVLTF
CDR3 DNA: TGTGCCAGCAGGCAGGGCTCTGGGGCCAACGTCCTGACTTTC

D gene: TRBD1
J gene: TRBJ2-1
clone size: .
V gene: TRBV6-1
CDR3 protein: CASSEGTGDYNEQFF
CDR3 DNA: TGTGCCAGCAGTGAAGGGACAGGAGACTACAATGAGCAGTTCTTC

D gene: .
J gene: TRBJ1-2
clone size: few
V gene: TRBV28
CDR3 protein: CASSYDRLGYTF
CDR3 DNA: TGTGCCAGCAGTTATGACAGGTTGGGCTACACCTTC

D gene: TRBD1
J gene: TRBJ2-3
clone size: .
V gene: TRBV5-1
CDR3 protein: CASSSRGQDLFTDTQYF
CDR3 DNA: TGCGCCAGCAGCTCTCGGGGACAGGACCTCTTCACAGATACGCAGTATTTT

D gene: .
J gene: TRBJ2-7
clone size: .
V gene: TRBV27
CDR3 protein: CASALGPGEQYF
CDR3 DNA: TGTGCCAGCGCTCTCGGGCCGGGGGAGCAGTACTTC

D gene: .
J gene: TRBJ2-5
clone size: .
V gene: TRBV5-1
CDR3 protein: CASSLALVPGETQYF
CDR3 DNA: TGCGCCAGCAGCTTGGCCTTGGTCCCGGGGGAGACCCAGTACTTC

D gene: TRBD1
J gene: TRBJ2-7
clone size: .
V gene: TRBV6-1
CDR3 protein: CASSERKQGTSYEQYF
CDR3 DNA: TGTGCCAGCAGTGAGCGGAAACAGGGGACATCCTACGAGCAGTACTTC

D gene: .
J gene: TRBJ1-1
clone size: .
V gene: TRBV7-9
CDR3 protein: CASSQGRANTEAFF
CDR3 DNA: TGTGCCAGCAGCCAGGGAAGAGCTAACACTGAAGCTTTCTTT

D gene: TRBD2
J gene: TRBJ2-1
clone size: .
V gene: TRBV28
CDR3 protein: CASSPVGGSDEQFF
CDR3 DNA: TGTGCCAGCAGTCCAGTGGGGGGGAGTGATGAGCAGTTCTTC

D gene: .
J gene: TRBJ2-5
clone size: .
V gene: TRBV18
CDR3 protein: CASSPGLQETQYF
CDR3 DNA: TGTGCCAGCTCACCGGGCCTTCAAGAGACCCAGTACTTC

D gene: .
J gene: TRBJ1-2
clone size: .
V gene: TRBV30
CDR3 protein: CAWSGGRGIYGYTF
CDR3 DNA: TGTGCCTGGAGTGGCGGGAGGGGAATCTATGGCTACACCTTC

D gene: .
J gene: TRBJ2-5
clone size: .
V gene: TRBV30
CDR3 protein: CAWNRGLWETQYF
CDR3 DNA: TGTGCCTGGAACAGAGGGCTTTGGGAGACCCAGTACTTC

D gene: TRBD2
J gene: TRBJ2-3
clone size: .
V gene: TRBV27
CDR3 protein: CASSLGGGLDTQYF
CDR3 DNA: TGTGCCAGCAGTTTAGGCGGGGGATTAGATACGCAGTATTTT

D gene: .
J gene: TRBJ2-5
clone size: .
V gene: TRBV18
CDR3 protein: CASLPGGGKQYF
CDR3 DNA: TGTGCCAGCCTCCCAGGGGGAGGCAAGCAGTACTTC

D gene: .
J gene: TRBJ2-7
clone size: .
V gene: TRBV5-4
CDR3 protein: CASSPAQSYEQYF
CDR3 DNA: TGTGCCAGCAGCCCCGCTCAGTCCTACGAGCAGTACTTC

D gene: .
J gene: TRBJ2-7
clone size: .
V gene: TRBV5-1
CDR3 protein: CASSLGTTLADEQYF
CDR3 DNA: TGCGCCAGCAGCTTGGGGACAACCCTCGCCGACGAGCAGTACTTC

D gene: .
J gene: TRBJ1-1
clone size: .
V gene: TRBV19
CDR3 protein: CASSIGGRDTEAFF
CDR3 DNA: TGTGCCAGTAGTATAGGGGGGCGAGACACTGAAGCTTTCTTT

D gene: .
J gene: TRBJ2-2
clone size: .
V gene: TRBV5-1
CDR3 protein: CASSLWDGGGGGTGELFF
CDR3 DNA: TGCGCCAGCAGCTTGTGGGACGGTGGGGGAGGCGGCACCGGGGAGCTGTTTTTT

D gene: .
J gene: TRBJ1-2
clone size: .
V gene: TRBV6-1
CDR3 protein: CASSELPWGRANYGYTF
CDR3 DNA: TGTGCCAGCAGTGAATTACCGTGGGGGCGGGCTAACTATGGCTACACCTTC

D gene: .
J gene: TRBJ1-5
clone size: .
V gene: TRBV29-1
CDR3 protein: CSVAAGVSNQPQHF
CDR3 DNA: TGCAGCGTCGCTGCGGGGGTTAGCAATCAGCCCCAGCATTTT

D gene: TRBD2
J gene: TRBJ2-7
clone size: once
V gene: TRBV27
CDR3 protein: CASSRTSGYEQYF
CDR3 DNA: TGTGCCAGCAGCCGGACTAGCGGCTACGAGCAGTACTTC

D gene: .
J gene: TRBJ2-7
clone size: .
V gene: TRBV5-4
CDR3 protein: CASSLGYSSYEQYF
CDR3 DNA: TGTGCCAGCAGCTTGGGCTACAGCTCCTACGAGCAGTACTTC

D gene: TRBD2
J gene: TRBJ2-7
clone size: few
V gene: TRBV28
CDR3 protein: CASSLWGLAGGSYEQYF
CDR3 DNA: TGTGCCAGCAGTTTATGGGGACTAGCGGGAGGCTCCTACGAGCAGTACTTC

D gene: TRBD2
J gene: TRBJ2-3
clone size: few
V gene: TRBV7-8
CDR3 protein: CASSGGGATDTQYF
CDR3 DNA: TGTGCCAGCTCGGGAGGGGGGGCAACAGATACGCAGTATTTT

D gene: TRBD2
J gene: TRBJ2-5
clone size: few
V gene: TRBV11-2
CDR3 protein: CASSLGAGDLETQYF
CDR3 DNA: TGTGCCAGCAGCTTAGGAGCGGGAGATTTGGAGACCCAGTACTTC

D gene: TRBD1
J gene: TRBJ2-2
clone size: .
V gene: TRBV7-7
CDR3 protein: CASSYRGETGELFF
CDR3 DNA: TGTGCCAGCAGCTACAGGGGGGAGACCGGGGAGCTGTTTTTT

D gene: .
J gene: TRBJ2-1
clone size: .
V gene: TRBV30
CDR3 protein: CAQGGAYNEQFF
CDR3 DNA: TGTGCCCAGGGCGGGGCCTACAATGAGCAGTTCTTC

D gene: TRBD1
J gene: TRBJ2-6
clone size: few
V gene: TRBV6-1
CDR3 protein: CASSESRTGGSGANVLTF
CDR3 DNA: TGTGCCAGCAGTGAAAGCAGGACAGGGGGGTCTGGGGCCAACGTCCTGACTTTC

D gene: TRBD2
J gene: TRBJ2-3
clone size: once
V gene: TRBV7-3
CDR3 protein: CASSDGLAGGTLTDTQYF
CDR3 DNA: TGTGCCAGCAGCGATGGACTAGCGGGGGGGACGTTAACAGATACGCAGTATTTT